What follows is one T cell receptor (beta chain) and its context. Its antigen is not identified. The data stem from a study of OX40 agonist ivuxolimab in advanced cancers. Study context: Head and neck, renal cell, melanoma or hepatocellular carcinoma were the cancers that dose-escalation patients had. Prior anti-PD-1, anti-PD-L1 or anti-CTLA-4 therapy was allowed; 40% had some. Study-level findings and limits: Mean expanded clone counts were higher in CD8+ than CD4+ T cells.

The germline CDR1 and CDR2 sequences are SGHVS and FQNEAQ. CDR3 size: 16 residues. V was cut by 5 bases and J by 2 bases, with 18 bases left in between. Some clones are missing from TCRdb's copy, which holds only in-frame ones; the method was immunoSEQ multiplex PCR. This table holds roughly 92,000 clones, around 91% found once. The sequence derives from an adult with an advanced solid tumor such as melanoma, head and neck, liver or kidney cancer. Sequencing was performed on CD4+ or CD8+ T cells sorted from blood, taken in a trial of the OX40 agonist ivuxolimab. V usage is TRBV7-8 and J usage is TRBJ2-5; D possibly uses TRBD1 or TRBD2 (5 bases each). The CDR3, as DNA: TGTGCCAGCAGCGAAAACCCGGGACGGATACAAGAGACCCAGTACTTC. This translates into CASSENPGRIQETQYF. Using reference TRBV7-8 and TRBJ2-5 for the parts outside the CDR3, the full variable domain is GAGVSQSPRYKVAKRGQDVALRCDPISGHVSLFWYQQALGQGPEFLTYFQNEAQLDKSGLPSDRFFAERPEGSVSTLKIQRTQQEDSAVYLCASSENPGRIQETQYFGPGTRLLVL.